A single count supports the clone carrying this T cell receptor beta chain. What it binds is unknown. TCRdb keeps only in-frame clones here, not all; method: immunoSEQ multiplex PCR. The sample contains around 130,000 clones, approximately 89% of which appear only once. These data belong to a study of T cell responses to AZD1222 COVID-19 vaccine. Study outcomes and limitations: The span of vaccine-associated CD4 TCRs extended across spike, with dominance at 160-218 and 743-854. At study baseline, merely six AZD1222 recipients were seropositive.

The V gene's germline CDR1 is SGHNT and CDR2 YENEEA. CDR3 length: 17 residues. J gave up 6 bases and V 5 bases, and 18 bases lay outside the gene matches. The sequence came from an adult in good health. Sequencing was performed on peripheral blood, taken on day 0 of AZD1222 vaccination. V gene TRBV11-3 combines with J gene TRBJ2-7, with 8 bases fitting TRBD2. The CDR3 sequence is CASSPLGARTSSPEQYF. The CDR3 DNA sequence: TGTGCCAGCAGCCCCCTAGGGGCAAGGACTAGCTCCCCCGAGCAGTACTTC.